A selection of T cell receptor beta chains follows, all from one sample in a study of blood T cell repertoires in COVID-19. Generated by immunoSEQ multiplex PCR, the TCRdb table keeps only in-frame clones and is missing some. The table has around 700,000 clones, just under 90% seen once. Sequencing was performed on peripheral blood. These receptors were taken from a woman aged 18-35 years with acute or convalescent COVID-19. Both conserved end residues are part of each CDR3. Fields, in order: V gene, clone size, D gene, J gene, CDR3 DNA, CDR3 protein. The D gene is left open where the match is weak. Clone size is given for some rows only: seen once, a few or many times, or a class if the clone is expanded.

v_call: TRBV6-6; clone_size: NA; d_call: NA; j_call: TRBJ1-1; cdr3_nt: TGTGCCAGCAGTCGACCTCCCGGGTCAGCTTTCTTT; cdr3_aa: CASSRPPGSAFF
v_call: TRBV29-1; clone_size: NA; d_call: NA; j_call: TRBJ1-4; cdr3_nt: TGCAGCGCCAAGGGGGTAGGCGAAAAACTGTTTTTT; cdr3_aa: CSAKGVGEKLFF
v_call: TRBV2; clone_size: NA; d_call: NA; j_call: TRBJ1-2; cdr3_nt: TGTGCCAGCAGGGCTACGGCGGGGGACTATGGCTACACCTTC; cdr3_aa: CASRATAGDYGYTF
v_call: TRBV12-3/TRBV12-4; clone_size: NA; d_call: NA; j_call: TRBJ2-1; cdr3_nt: TGTGCCAGCAGCGAGGGGGTAGGTGAGCAGTTCTTC; cdr3_aa: CASSEGVGEQFF
v_call: TRBV5-4; clone_size: once; d_call: NA; j_call: TRBJ2-1; cdr3_nt: TGTGCCAGCAGCTTGGGGCAGGCTTCCTACAATGAGCAGTTCTTC; cdr3_aa: CASSLGQASYNEQFF
v_call: TRBV4-3; clone_size: NA; d_call: NA; j_call: TRBJ1-6; cdr3_nt: TGCGCCAGCAGCCAAGATAACCCGGAGAGCTCCTATAATTCACCCCTCCACTTT; cdr3_aa: CASSQDNPESSYNSPLHF
v_call: TRBV7-3; clone_size: NA; d_call: NA; j_call: TRBJ1-1; cdr3_nt: TGTGCCAGCAGCTTGGGGAGGGGCCCAGGGACTGAAGCTTTCTTT; cdr3_aa: CASSLGRGPGTEAFF
v_call: TRBV29-1; clone_size: NA; d_call: TRBD1; j_call: TRBJ1-2; cdr3_nt: TGCAGCGTTGACCCCGGGACAGGGAAAATCTATGGCTACACCTTC; cdr3_aa: CSVDPGTGKIYGYTF
v_call: TRBV5-4; clone_size: NA; d_call: NA; j_call: TRBJ2-3; cdr3_nt: TGTGCCAGCAGCTTGGGATGGGTCAGGGAATACACAGATACGCAGTATTTT; cdr3_aa: CASSLGWVREYTDTQYF
v_call: TRBV2; clone_size: few; d_call: TRBD1; j_call: TRBJ1-1; cdr3_nt: TGTGCCAGCAGGCCGCTTGCAGGGGGAGGTGGGACTGAAGCTTTCTTT; cdr3_aa: CASRPLAGGGGTEAFF
v_call: TRBV5-1; clone_size: NA; d_call: NA; j_call: TRBJ2-1; cdr3_nt: TGCGCCAGCAGCTTGTCGGGGGTCTCGGTCTACAATGAGCAGTTCTTC; cdr3_aa: CASSLSGVSVYNEQFF
v_call: TRBV27; clone_size: NA; d_call: NA; j_call: TRBJ1-2; cdr3_nt: TGTGCCAGCAGTTTATATTCAGGGGTCTATGGCTACACCTTC; cdr3_aa: CASSLYSGVYGYTF
v_call: TRBV3-1/TRBV3-2; clone_size: NA; d_call: NA; j_call: TRBJ1-4; cdr3_nt: TGTGCCAGCAGATTCGGTAATGAAAAACTGTTTTTT; cdr3_aa: CASRFGNEKLFF
v_call: TRBV9; clone_size: NA; d_call: NA; j_call: TRBJ1-6; cdr3_nt: TGTGCCAGCAGCCCCACAGGAAGTTCACCCCTCCACTTT; cdr3_aa: CASSPTGSSPLHF
v_call: TRBV5-5; clone_size: NA; d_call: NA; j_call: TRBJ1-4; cdr3_nt: TGTGCCAGCAGCTTGGCCTCCCGGGAAAAACTGTTTTTT; cdr3_aa: CASSLASREKLFF
v_call: TRBV2; clone_size: NA; d_call: NA; j_call: TRBJ1-2; cdr3_nt: TGTGCCAGCAGTCCCTCAGACGTTGGCGGGACCTTC; cdr3_aa: CASSPSDVGGTF
v_call: TRBV7-9; clone_size: NA; d_call: NA; j_call: TRBJ2-5; cdr3_nt: TGTGCCAGCAGCCCCCTTTTGGGGGCACAAGAGACCCAGTACTTC; cdr3_aa: CASSPLLGAQETQYF